Shown below are 10 T cell receptor beta chains from a single sample sequenced in a study of blood T cell repertoires in COVID-19. Libraries were prepared by immunoSEQ multiplex PCR; TCRdb keeps only in-frame clonotypes and omits some of them. The table records fewer than 300,000 clones, about four fifths of them present only once. Sequenced: peripheral blood. The receptor source for this set is a human donor with COVID-19, enrolled during active disease. The donor label of this sample is uncertain.

This sequence joins TRBV15 and TRBJ1-2, with 8 bases that match TRBD1. This CDR3 is built from 14 residues. The germline V gene encodes CDR1 LNHNV and CDR2 YYDKDF (reference sequence). Trimming took 2 bases from V and 6 from J; bases not matched to a gene: 5. CDR3 DNA sequence: TGTGCCACCAGCAGACCCGACAGGGGACATGGCTACACCTTC. Amino acid sequence: CATSRPDRGHGYTF.

The chain recombines TRBV19 with TRBJ1-4, with TRBD1 as a possible D gene (5 bases). Between the trimmed V and J ends, which lost 6 bases and 6 bases, there was a span of 17 bases. The germline V gene has CDR1 LNHDA and CDR2 SQIVND (reference sequence). This CDR3 is 15 amino acids long. CDR3: CASRPRDGGHEKLFF. CDR3 nucleotide sequence: TGTGCCAGTAGACCCCGGGACGGAGGGCATGAAAAACTGTTTTTT.

The V and J genes are TRBV28 and TRBJ1-4; perhaps TRBD1 as D (6 bases). V lost 7 bases and J 1 base, leaving 16 bases between the germline ends. Germline CDR1 and CDR2: MDHEN and SYDVKM. The CDR3 runs to 16 residues. The CDR3 DNA sequence: TGTGCCAGCACAACAACTTGGGGGCGAACTAATGAAAAACTGTTTTTT. Its translation is CASTTTWGRTNEKLFF.

The chain recombines TRBV19 with TRBJ1-5; 9 bases are shared with TRBD1. There are 15 residues in the CDR3. The V segment lost 2 bases and the J segment 4 bases; nucleotides outside the gene matches: 3. The germline V gene has CDR1 LNHDA and CDR2 SQIVND (reference sequence). DNA for the CDR3: TGTGCCAGTAGTATATACAGGGGGCGGAATCAGCCCCAGCATTTT. Translated, it gives CASSIYRGRNQPQHF.

V gene TRBV7-2 combines with J gene TRBJ1-1; D ambiguous. V was clipped by 5 bases and J by 2 bases, with 12 bases between them. Germline V gives CDR1 SGHTA, CDR2 FQGNSA. The CDR3 has 14 residues. CDR3 sequence reads: CASSQRTANTEAFF. The CDR3 DNA reads as TGTGCCAGCAGCCAAAGAACAGCCAACACTGAAGCTTTCTTT.

The V call is TRBV24-1, the J call TRBJ2-5; 8 positions agree with TRBD1. CDR3 length: 17 residues. Germline trimming cut 1 base from V and 5 bases from J; bases unmatched to any gene: 11. Looked up from germline, CDR1 is KGHDR and CDR2 is SFDVKD. The CDR3 DNA reads as TGTGCCACCAGTGATTTCGGGAAGGGACAGGCCCGGGAGACCCAGTACTTC. Translation: CATSDFGKGQARETQYF.

The chain couples TRBV3-1 (or the pseudogene TRBV3-2) to TRBJ2-3, with TRBD2 matching over 8 bases. The CDR3 loop spans 18 amino acids. V gave up 0 bases and J gave up 2 bases; unmatched junction bases: 10. The germline V gene encodes CDR1 LGHDT and CDR2 YNNKEL (reference sequence). The CDR3 sequence: CASSQDSRGGFPTDTQYF. The DNA of the CDR3 is TGTGCCAGCAGCCAAGATTCCCGGGGGGGTTTTCCCACAGATACGCAGTATTTT.

The chain has TRBV28 and TRBJ2-1; 12 bases are shared with TRBD2. From germline, CDR1 is MDHEN and CDR2 SYDVKM. This CDR3 has 16 amino acids. V was pared by 5 bases and J by 8 bases, with 10 bases of the junction left unmatched. The chain's CDR3 is CASSRMGLAGGDEQFF. The CDR3 DNA is TGTGCCAGCAGTCGGATGGGACTAGCGGGTGGCGATGAGCAGTTCTTC.

The rearrangement links TRBV30 to TRBJ1-1, with no clear D. CDR1 and CDR2 (germline): GTSNPN, SVGIG (reference sequence). V was pared by 4 bases and J by 1 base, with 10 bases between. CDR3 length: 13 amino acids. The CDR3, as DNA: TGTGCCTGGAAAGCATTCCCGAACACTGAAGCTTTCTTT. It yields the protein CAWKAFPNTEAFF. Based on the CDR3 plus reference TRBV30 and TRBJ1-1, the full variable domain is SQTIHQWPATLVQPVGSPLSLECTVEGTSNPNLYWYRQAAGRGLQLLFYSVGIGQISSEVPQNLSASRPQDRQFILSSKKLLLSDSGFYLCAWKAFPNTEAFFGQGTRLTVV.

This chain links TRBV30 with TRBJ2-3; 10 bases match TRBD2. J gave up 2 bases and V 0 bases, and 5 bases lay outside the gene matches. Germline loops: CDR1 GTSNPN, CDR2 SVGIG (reference sequence). This CDR3 has 16 residues. Written as DNA, the CDR3 is TGTGCCTGGAGTGTAATGGGGACTAGCGACACAGATACGCAGTATTTT. It is translated as CAWSVMGTSDTDTQYF.